Following are 25 T cell receptor beta chains from one sample sequenced in a study of control samples from healthy donors and cancer patients. Measured with immunoSEQ multiplex PCR; TCRdb has only the in-frame clones, and not every one. The table lists approximately 52,000 clones, around 87% of them singletons, with roughly 13% in the top ten. Material: PBMCs. These receptors all stem from a man between 60 and 75 years old with head and neck cancer.

The CDR3 nucleotides read TGCGCCAGCAGCCGGGGGGAGTCGAATACTGAAGCTTTCTTT. Its protein is CASSRGESNTEAFF. This chain joins TRBV5-1 and TRBJ1-1, with D tentatively TRBD1 (5 bases). The V end was cut by 4 bases, the J end by 5 bases, with 15 bases between. The CDR3 is made up of 14 amino acids. CDR1 and CDR2 from the germline V gene are SGHRS and YFSETQ.

The gene calls are TRBV6-6 and TRBJ1-6; D is ambiguous. The ends were cut back, 8 bases at V and 10 bases at J, with 18 bases in the middle. The CDR3 extends over 14 amino acids. Looked up from germline, CDR1 is MNHNY and CDR2 is SVGAGI (reference sequence). The CDR3 spells CASGRRLVGSPLHF. CDR3 nucleotides: TGTGCCAGCGGACGCCGTCTTGTCGGGTCACCCCTCCACTTT.

The chain recombines TRBV5-6 with TRBJ1-2, with a weak D call TRBD1 (5 bases). Germline V gene lookup returns CDR1 SGHDT and CDR2 YYEEEE. This CDR3 comprises 13 residues. The V end lost 4 bases, the J end lost 8 bases, and 15 bases lay between the germline ends. The CDR3 loop is CASSPGTHSGYTF. CDR3 DNA sequence: TGTGCCAGCAGCCCCGGGACCCATTCCGGCTACACCTTC.

The gene calls are TRBV30 and TRBJ2-7; D remains ambiguous. The CDR3 spans 14 residues. Germline V gene data show CDR1 as GTSNPN and CDR2 as SVGIG (reference sequence). Trimming shortened V by 4 bases and J by 0 bases, and 13 bases separated the two germline ends. CDR3 in DNA: TGTGCCTGGAAAGTCAATCTCAACTCCTACGAGCAGTACTTC. As protein: CAWKVNLNSYEQYF. The full variable domain, with the rest looked up from reference TRBV30 and TRBJ2-7, is SQTIHQWPATLVQPVGSPLSLECTVEGTSNPNLYWYRQAAGRGLQLLFYSVGIGQISSEVPQNLSASRPQDRQFILSSKKLLLSDSGFYLCAWKVNLNSYEQYFGPGTRLTVT.

The chain has TRBV27 and TRBJ1-5, with 9 nucleotides matching TRBD1. Germline assignment: CDR1 MNHEY and CDR2 SMNVEV (reference sequence). The CDR3 sequence is 15 residues long. J gave up 4 bases and V 6 bases, and 7 bases lay outside the gene matches. The CDR3 region has the DNA TGTGCCAGCAGACTACAGGGGGCGCGAAATCAGCCCCAGCATTTT. It specifies CASRLQGARNQPQHF.

This clone was seen a handful of times. This chain connects TRBV28 to TRBJ2-7, with TRBD1 matching over 9 bases. This CDR3 has 14 residues. CDR1 and CDR2 (germline): MDHEN, SYDVKM. Trimming took 5 bases from V and 3 from J; bases not matched to a gene: 5. CDR3 DNA sequence: TGTGCCAGCAGTACACCGACAGGGGGCTACGAGCAGTACTTC. It is translated as CASSTPTGGYEQYF.

The chain has TRBV29-1 and TRBJ2-1; possibly TRBD1 for D (5 bases). CDR3 size: 13 residues. V gave up 6 bases and J gave up 5 bases, with 14 bases separating them. In germline, CDR1 is SQVTM, CDR2 ANQGSEA. The CDR3 DNA sequence: TGCAGCGTCAGCCACAGGCGGAACAATGAGCAGTTCTTC. Translated: CSVSHRRNNEQFF.

This rearrangement joins TRBV19 to TRBJ1-4; D is undetermined. The CDR3 runs to 13 residues. The V gene's germline CDR1 is LNHDA and CDR2 SQIVND (reference sequence). Trimming pared 3 bases from V and 9 bases from J, leaving 11 bases between. The CDR3 spells CASSIPAAKKLFF. In nucleotides, the CDR3 is TGTGCCAGTAGTATTCCTGCAGCAAAAAAACTGTTTTTT.

The chain has TRBV10-2 and TRBJ1-1, with D hard to call. This CDR3 region has 14 residues. V dropped 8 bases and J dropped 3 bases, with 16 bases sitting between them. Germline CDR1 is WSHSY and CDR2 is SAAADI. CDR3 protein: CASLQDPRYTEAFF. CDR3 bases: TGCGCCAGCCTCCAGGACCCCAGGTACACTGAAGCTTTCTTT.

In this sample, this clone turned up once. Other DNA sequences in this specimen translate into the identical CDR3. The genes are TRBV9 and TRBJ1-5; D call uncertain. Trimming cost V 0 bases and J 1 base, with 5 bases left between them. Germline V gene sequence: CDR1 SGDLS, CDR2 YYNGEE. The CDR3 covers 14 residues. The DNA of the CDR3 is TGTGCCAGCAGCGTAGAGGGCAGCAATCAGCCCCAGCATTTT. Amino acids: CASSVEGSNQPQHF.

The gene calls are TRBV7-2 and TRBJ2-1, with D perhaps given as TRBD1 or TRBD2 (6 bases each). The ends were cut back, 5 bases at V and 7 bases at J, with 15 bases in the middle. Looked up from germline, CDR1 is SGHTA and CDR2 is FQGNSA. The CDR3 is 14 amino acids. This chain's CDR3 is CASSLRQEGNEQFF. CDR3 sequence (DNA): TGTGCCAGCAGCCTCCGACAGGAGGGGAATGAGCAGTTCTTC.

The chain employs TRBV6-6 and TRBJ2-1; D not resolved. Trimming removed 8 bases from V and 4 bases from J, with 12 bases in between. The germline CDR1 and CDR2 sequences are MNHNY and SVGAGI (reference sequence). This CDR3 has 13 residues. The CDR3 reads CASCVGSYNEQFF. Written as DNA, the CDR3 is TGTGCCAGCTGTGTAGGATCGTACAATGAGCAGTTCTTC.

The chain employs TRBV28 and TRBJ2-3; D is possibly TRBD1 or TRBD2 (6 bases each). Germline values: CDR1 MDHEN, CDR2 SYDVKM. The germline V and J ends were trimmed by 8 bases and 5 bases, with 35 bases remaining between them. CDR3 length equals 20 residues. DNA for the CDR3: TGTGCCAGCGAAGGCTCGACGGGGGCCCCTCTTGGACTGTACGTAGATACGCAGTATTTT. The encoded protein is CASEGSTGAPLGLYVDTQYF.

This rearrangement joins TRBV18 to TRBJ1-2; D is uncertain. The CDR3 is 15 residues long. With 3 bases removed from V and 6 bases from J, the gap between germline ends came to 17 bases. Germline-derived CDR1 and CDR2 are KGHSH and LQKENI. The CDR3 DNA reads TGTGCCAGCTCACCCCTACCTTGGGTTCGCGATGGCTACACCTTC. Translated: CASSPLPWVRDGYTF.

For this clone: Other DNA sequences within the sample encode an identical CDR3. This chain links TRBV2 with TRBJ2-5, with 7 bases fitting TRBD1. Germline-derived CDR1 and CDR2 are SNHLY and FYNNEI. The junction had 5 bases not matched to a gene; V was cut back by 9 bases and J by 1 base. The CDR3 spans 13 residues. CDR3 region: CASMGQLQETQYF. The CDR3 region has the DNA TGTGCCAGTATGGGACAGCTCCAAGAGACCCAGTACTTC.

This chain joins TRBV19 and TRBJ1-5; D is undetermined. The CDR3 contains 12 residues. V lost 5 bases, J lost 0 bases, and 2 bases lay in between. Germline values: CDR1 LNHDA, CDR2 SQIVND (reference sequence). The CDR3 reads CASSYSNQPQHF. For the CDR3, the DNA is TGTGCCAGTAGTTATAGCAATCAGCCCCAGCATTTT.

This chain links TRBV4-2 with TRBJ1-1; D gene uncertain. In germline, CDR1 is LGHNA, CDR2 YNFKEQ. The CDR3 totals 13 residues. Between the trimmed V and J ends, which lost 1 base and 11 bases, there was a span of 14 bases. Here the CDR3 DNA reads TGTGCCAGCAGCCAAGCAAGCGGGGTTCGGGCTTTCTTT. This translates into CASSQASGVRAFF.

The V call is TRBV7-8, the J call TRBJ2-3, with 11 bases matching TRBD2. Germline V gene data show CDR1 as SGHVS and CDR2 as FQNEAQ. The CDR3 covers 18 residues. V was pared by 1 base and J by 2 bases, with 8 bases of the junction left unmatched. Here the CDR3 reads CASSLEGLAGGYTDTQYF. The CDR3 coding sequence is TGTGCCAGCAGCTTAGAGGGTCTAGCGGGGGGTTACACAGATACGCAGTATTTT.

CDR3 DNA: TGTGCCAGACCCTTCTACACCTTC. It specifies CARPFYTF. The chain employs TRBV28 and TRBJ1-2; D not certain. Trimming pared 9 bases from V and 10 bases from J, leaving 6 bases between. The germline V gene encodes CDR1 MDHEN and CDR2 SYDVKM. The CDR3 has 8 residues.

This sequence joins TRBV6-5 and TRBJ1-1, with no clear D. Trimming cost V 0 bases and J 1 base, with 6 bases left between them. The CDR3 runs to 14 residues. Germline CDR1 reads MNHEY; CDR2 reads SVGAGI. The CDR3: CASSYSRANTEAFF. The CDR3 DNA reads TGTGCCAGCAGTTACTCGAGAGCGAACACTGAAGCTTTCTTT.

V is TRBV10-3 and J is TRBJ2-6, with 7 bases aligning to TRBD1. The CDR3 sequence is 14 residues long. Germline CDR1 is ENHRY and CDR2 is SYGVKD. V lost 8 bases and J lost 2; bases outside the gene matches: 3. CDR3 sequence: CAIWTGTGANVLTF. The CDR3 DNA reads as TGTGCCATCTGGACAGGAACTGGGGCCAACGTCCTGACTTTC.

V usage is TRBV29-1 and J usage is TRBJ1-1, with D maybe TRBD1 (5 bases). The germline gives CDR1 SQVTM, CDR2 ANQGSEA. Trimming stripped 6 bases from V and 8 bases from J, with 10 bases between. This CDR3 spans 10 amino acids. This CDR3 is CSVGTVEAFF. The CDR3 DNA reads TGCAGCGTGGGGACCGTAGAAGCTTTCTTT.

The chain couples TRBV30 to TRBJ2-7, with D maybe TRBD1 (6 bases). There are 13 residues in the CDR3. V shed 2 bases and J shed 2 bases, with 10 bases lying between them. Germline lookup yields CDR1 GTSNPN and CDR2 SVGIG (reference sequence). Written as DNA, the CDR3 is TGTGCCTGGAGTCGGACAGTAACCTACGAGCAGTACTTC. It translates to CAWSRTVTYEQYF. The entire variable domain, with the rest obtained from reference TRBV30 and TRBJ2-7, is as follows: SQTIHQWPATLVQPVGSPLSLECTVEGTSNPNLYWYRQAAGRGLQLLFYSVGIGQISSEVPQNLSASRPQDRQFILSSKKLLLSDSGFYLCAWSRTVTYEQYFGPGTRLTVT.

This chain connects TRBV30 to TRBJ1-1, with 7 bases fitting TRBD1. From germline, CDR1 is GTSNPN and CDR2 SVGIG (reference sequence). V trimming: 4 bases; J trimming: 7 bases; junction bases outside the gene matches: 15. The CDR3 runs to 15 residues. The CDR3 loop reads CAWKSKGAEIFEAFF. DNA for the CDR3: TGTGCCTGGAAGAGTAAGGGGGCGGAAATTTTTGAAGCTTTCTTT.

The chain has TRBV7-2 and TRBJ2-2; D is ambiguous. V lost 5 bases, J lost 2 bases, and 6 bases lay in between. The CDR3 is 13 residues long. Germline V gene sequence: CDR1 SGHTA, CDR2 FQGNSA. The CDR3, as DNA: TGTGCCAGCAGCGATACTAACACCGGGGAGCTGTTTTTT. This codes for CASSDTNTGELFF.